The entry below describes one T cell receptor beta chain. No antigen is known for it. The CDR3 runs to 14 residues. V lost 6 bases and J lost 3; bases outside the gene matches: 9. Germline CDR1 is DFQATT and CDR2 is SNEGSKA (reference sequence). This sample stems from a study of blood T cells in healthy people across ages. Regarding the study as a whole: The fall in TCR beta diversity per million T cells was roughly linear with age.

The second PCR ran roughly 6 to 11 cycles with a sample-barcoded 5' primer and J-beta primers. All samples yielded 2.5 million or more CDR3-containing paired-end reads. One entry per CDR3 protein results from TCRdb running MiXCR on the 5' RACE reads. The table lists roughly 1,100,000 distinct CDR3 sequences, under 30% of them singletons, with 0.65% to 0.75% in the top ten. This same sample was also part of a study on T cells of mothers and their children.

The specimen was blood. The sequence derives from a girl aged 2-10 years in good health. The chain recombines TRBV20-1 with TRBJ2-5; TRBD2 matches 8 bases. The CDR3: CSAYLAGPKETQYF. The CDR3 DNA is TGCAGTGCCTACTTAGCGGGGCCCAAAGAGACCCAGTACTTC.